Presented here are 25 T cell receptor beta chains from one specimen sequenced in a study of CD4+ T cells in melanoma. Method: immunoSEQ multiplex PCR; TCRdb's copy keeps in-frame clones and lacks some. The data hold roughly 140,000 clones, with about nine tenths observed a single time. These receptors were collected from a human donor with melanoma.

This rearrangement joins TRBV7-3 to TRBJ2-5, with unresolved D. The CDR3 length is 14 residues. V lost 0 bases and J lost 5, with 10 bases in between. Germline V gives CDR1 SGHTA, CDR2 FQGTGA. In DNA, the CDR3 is TGTGCCAGCAGCTTAACGGGCTCGCGGGAGACCCAGTACTTC. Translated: CASSLTGSRETQYF.

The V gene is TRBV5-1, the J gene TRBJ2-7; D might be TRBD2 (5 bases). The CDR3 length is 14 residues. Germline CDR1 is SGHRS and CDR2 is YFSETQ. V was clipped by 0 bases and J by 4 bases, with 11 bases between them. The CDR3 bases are TGCGCCAGCAGCTTGGAGGACTCTGGGTACGAGCAGTACTTC. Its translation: CASSLEDSGYEQYF.

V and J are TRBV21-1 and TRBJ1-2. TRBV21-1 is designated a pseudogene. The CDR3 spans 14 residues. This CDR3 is CASSNPDGRYGYTF. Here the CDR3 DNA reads TGTGCCAGCAGCAACCCCGACGGACGCTATGGCTACACCTTC.

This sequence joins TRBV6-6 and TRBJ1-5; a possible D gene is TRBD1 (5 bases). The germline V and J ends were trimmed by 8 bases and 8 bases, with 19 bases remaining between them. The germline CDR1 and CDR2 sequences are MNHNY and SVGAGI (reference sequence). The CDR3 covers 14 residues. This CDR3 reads CASQQGDWLKPQHF. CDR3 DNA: TGTGCCAGCCAACAAGGGGATTGGTTAAAGCCCCAGCATTTT.

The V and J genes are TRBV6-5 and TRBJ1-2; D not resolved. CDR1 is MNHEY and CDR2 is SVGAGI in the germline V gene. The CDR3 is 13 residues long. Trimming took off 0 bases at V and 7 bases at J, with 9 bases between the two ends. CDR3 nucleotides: TGTGCCAGCAGTTACTCCGTGGCCGGTGGCTACACCTTC. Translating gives CASSYSVAGGYTF.

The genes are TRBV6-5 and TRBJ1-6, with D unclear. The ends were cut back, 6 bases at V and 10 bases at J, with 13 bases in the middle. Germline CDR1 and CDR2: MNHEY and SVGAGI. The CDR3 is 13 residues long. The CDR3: CASSARKASPLHF. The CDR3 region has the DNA TGTGCCAGCAGCGCACGGAAAGCGTCACCCCTCCACTTT.

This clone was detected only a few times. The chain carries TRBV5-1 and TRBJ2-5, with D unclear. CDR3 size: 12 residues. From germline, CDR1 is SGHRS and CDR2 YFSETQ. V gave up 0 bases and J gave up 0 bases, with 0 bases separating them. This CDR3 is CASSLDQETQYF. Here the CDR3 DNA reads TGCGCCAGCAGCTTGGACCAAGAGACCCAGTACTTC.

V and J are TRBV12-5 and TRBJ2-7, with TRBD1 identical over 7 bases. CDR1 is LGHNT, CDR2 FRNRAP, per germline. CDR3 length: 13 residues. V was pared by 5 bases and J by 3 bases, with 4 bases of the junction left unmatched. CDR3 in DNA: TGTGCTAGTGGTAACAGGGGAGTCTACGAGCAGTACTTC. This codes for CASGNRGVYEQYF. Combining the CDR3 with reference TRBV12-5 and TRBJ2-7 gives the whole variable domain DARVTQTPRHKVTEMGQEVTMRCQPILGHNTVFWYRQTMMQGLELLAYFRNRAPLDDSGMPKDRFSAEMPDATLATLKIQPSEPRDSAVYFCASGNRGVYEQYFGPGTRLTVT.

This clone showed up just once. CDR3 bases: TGTGCCAGCGTGCGAGGGGGGGACACCGGGGAGCTGTTTTTT. It translates to CASVRGGDTGELFF. The chain links TRBV2 to TRBJ2-2; tentatively, D is TRBD2 (7 bases). The V gene's germline CDR1 is SNHLY and CDR2 FYNNEI. Trimming shortened V by 8 bases and J by 3 bases, and 13 bases separated the two germline ends. The CDR3 extends over 14 amino acids. Drawing the rest from reference TRBV2 and TRBJ2-2, the complete variable domain is EPEVTQTPSHQVTQMGQEVILRCVPISNHLYFYWYRQILGQKVEFLVSFYNNEISEKSEIFDDQFSVERPDGSNFTLKIRSTKLEDSAMYFCASVRGGDTGELFFGEGSRLTVL.

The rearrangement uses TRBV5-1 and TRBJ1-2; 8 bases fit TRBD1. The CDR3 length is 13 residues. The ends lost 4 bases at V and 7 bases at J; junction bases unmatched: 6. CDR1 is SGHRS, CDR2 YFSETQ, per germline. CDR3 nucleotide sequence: TGCGCCAGCAGCACCGGGACAGGAGTTGGCTACACCTTC. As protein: CASSTGTGVGYTF.

The DNA of the CDR3 is TGTGCCAGCAGCCGAAAGGGGAGCTCTGGGGCCAACGTCCTGACTTTC. Its protein is CASSRKGSSGANVLTF. The gene calls are TRBV11-1 and TRBJ2-6; tentatively, D is TRBD1 or TRBD2 (5 bases each). Germline V gene sequence: CDR1 SGHAT, CDR2 FQDESV (reference sequence). With 5 bases removed from V and 0 bases from J, the gap between germline ends came to 11 bases. The CDR3 extends over 16 amino acids.

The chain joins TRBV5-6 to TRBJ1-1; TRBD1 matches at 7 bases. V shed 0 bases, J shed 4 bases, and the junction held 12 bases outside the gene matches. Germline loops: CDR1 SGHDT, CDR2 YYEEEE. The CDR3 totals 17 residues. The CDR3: CASSLAGFGQDVTEAFF. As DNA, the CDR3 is TGTGCCAGCAGCTTGGCTGGATTCGGACAGGACGTCACTGAAGCTTTCTTT.

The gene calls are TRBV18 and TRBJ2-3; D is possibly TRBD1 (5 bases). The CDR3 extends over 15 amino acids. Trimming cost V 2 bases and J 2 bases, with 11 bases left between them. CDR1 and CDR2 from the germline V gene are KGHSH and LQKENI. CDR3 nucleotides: TGTGCCAGCTCACCAACTCGACAGTCCACAGATACGCAGTATTTT. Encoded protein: CASSPTRQSTDTQYF.

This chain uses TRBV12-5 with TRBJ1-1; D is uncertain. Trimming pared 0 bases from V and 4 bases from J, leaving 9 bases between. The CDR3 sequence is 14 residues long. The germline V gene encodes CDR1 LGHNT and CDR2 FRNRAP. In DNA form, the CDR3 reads TGTGCTAGTGGTTTGGTACATATTGTCACTGAAGCTTTCTTT. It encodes CASGLVHIVTEAFF.

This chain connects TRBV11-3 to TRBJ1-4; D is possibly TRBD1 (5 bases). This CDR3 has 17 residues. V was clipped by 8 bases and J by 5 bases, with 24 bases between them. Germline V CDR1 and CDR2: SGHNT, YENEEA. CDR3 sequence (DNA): TGTGCCAGCCGAACTCTGTTGAGGGGCGGTTACAATGAAAAACTGTTTTTT. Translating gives CASRTLLRGGYNEKLFF.

The CDR3 reads CASSLAGPGETQYF. CDR3 coding DNA: TGTGCCAGCAGCTTAGCGGGTCCGGGAGAGACCCAGTACTTC. This chain connects TRBV7-9 to TRBJ2-5; D is undetermined. The CDR3 loop spans 14 amino acids. Germline V gene sequence: CDR1 SEHNR, CDR2 FQNEAQ (reference sequence). Trimming removed 0 bases from V and 4 bases from J, with 9 bases in between.

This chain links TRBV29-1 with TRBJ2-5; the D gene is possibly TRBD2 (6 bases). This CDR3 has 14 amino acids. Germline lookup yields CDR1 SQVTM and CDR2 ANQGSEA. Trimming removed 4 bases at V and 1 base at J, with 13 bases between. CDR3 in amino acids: CSVGGVLTQETQYF. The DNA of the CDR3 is TGCAGCGTTGGCGGGGTCCTAACCCAAGAGACCCAGTACTTC.

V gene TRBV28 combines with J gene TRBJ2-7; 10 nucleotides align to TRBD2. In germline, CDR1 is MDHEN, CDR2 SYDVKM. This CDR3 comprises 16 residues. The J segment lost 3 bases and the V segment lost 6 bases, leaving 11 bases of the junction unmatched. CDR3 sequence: CASSPGTSGAYYEQYF. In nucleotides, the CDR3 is TGTGCCAGCAGCCCCGGCACTAGCGGGGCCTACTACGAGCAGTACTTC.

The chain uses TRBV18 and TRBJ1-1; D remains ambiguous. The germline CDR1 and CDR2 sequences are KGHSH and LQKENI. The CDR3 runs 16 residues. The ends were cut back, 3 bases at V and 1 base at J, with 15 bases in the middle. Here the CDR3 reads CASSPFLGRTNTEAFF. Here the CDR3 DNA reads TGTGCCAGCTCACCTTTCCTCGGGAGGACGAACACTGAAGCTTTCTTT.

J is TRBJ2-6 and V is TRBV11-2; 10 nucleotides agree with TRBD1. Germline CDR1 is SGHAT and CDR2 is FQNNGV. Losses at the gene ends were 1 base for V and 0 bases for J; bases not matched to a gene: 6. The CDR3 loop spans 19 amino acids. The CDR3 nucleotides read TGTGCCAGCAGCTTAGCTCTCGGACAGGGGGGCTCTGGGGCCAACGTCCTGACTTTC. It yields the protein CASSLALGQGGSGANVLTF.

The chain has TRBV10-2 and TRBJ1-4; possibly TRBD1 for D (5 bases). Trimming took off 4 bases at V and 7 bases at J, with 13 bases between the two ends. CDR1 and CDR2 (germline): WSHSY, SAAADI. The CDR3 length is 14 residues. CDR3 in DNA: TGCGCCAGCAGTGTCGTTGGGGGGAGTGAAAAACTGTTTTTT. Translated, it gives CASSVVGGSEKLFF.

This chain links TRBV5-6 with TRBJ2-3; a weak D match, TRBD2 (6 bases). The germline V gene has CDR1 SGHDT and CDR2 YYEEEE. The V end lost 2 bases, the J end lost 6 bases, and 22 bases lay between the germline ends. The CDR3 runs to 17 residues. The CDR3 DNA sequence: TGTGCCAGCAGCTTTAAACCGGGACTCCGGGGCCCCGATACGCAGTATTTT. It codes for CASSFKPGLRGPDTQYF.

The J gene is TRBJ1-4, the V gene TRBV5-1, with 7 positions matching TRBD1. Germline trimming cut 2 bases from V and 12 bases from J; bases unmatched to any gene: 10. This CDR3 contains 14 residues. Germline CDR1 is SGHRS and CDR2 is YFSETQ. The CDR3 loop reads CASSFRGGNRELFF. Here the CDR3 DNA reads TGCGCCAGCAGCTTCAGGGGGGGGAATAGGGAACTGTTTTTT.

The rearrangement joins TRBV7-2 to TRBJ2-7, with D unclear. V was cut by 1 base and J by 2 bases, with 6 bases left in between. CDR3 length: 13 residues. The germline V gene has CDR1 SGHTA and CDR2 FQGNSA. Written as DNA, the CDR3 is TGTGCCAGCAGCTTAGTCGAGGCCTACGAGCAGTACTTC. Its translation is CASSLVEAYEQYF.

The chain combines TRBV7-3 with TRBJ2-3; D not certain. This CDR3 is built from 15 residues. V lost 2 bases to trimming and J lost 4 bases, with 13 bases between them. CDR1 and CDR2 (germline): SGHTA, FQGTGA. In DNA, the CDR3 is TGTGCCAGCAGCTTATCCCCCTCGGCACCAGATACGCAGTATTTT. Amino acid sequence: CASSLSPSAPDTQYF.